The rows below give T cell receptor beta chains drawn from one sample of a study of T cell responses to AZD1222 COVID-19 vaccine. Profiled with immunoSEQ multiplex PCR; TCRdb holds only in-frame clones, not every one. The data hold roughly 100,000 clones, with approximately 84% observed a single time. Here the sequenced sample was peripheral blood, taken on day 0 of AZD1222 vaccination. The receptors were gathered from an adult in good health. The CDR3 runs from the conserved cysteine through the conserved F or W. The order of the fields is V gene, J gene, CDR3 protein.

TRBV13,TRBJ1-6,CASTLDRRNSPLHF
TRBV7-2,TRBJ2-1,CASSLASRGGRNEQFF
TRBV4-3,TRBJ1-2,CASSQERATVHYGYTF
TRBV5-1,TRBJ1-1,CASSEGPPNTEAFF
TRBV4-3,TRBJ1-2,CASSQETGMGYGYTF
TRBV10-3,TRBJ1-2,CAISGTGPSLGGYTF
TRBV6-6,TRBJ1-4,CASSYEGGGREKLFF
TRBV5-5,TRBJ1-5,CASSFISSGNQPQHF
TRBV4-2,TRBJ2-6,CASSQDSSGANVLTF
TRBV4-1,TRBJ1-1,CASSQEAVSTEAFF
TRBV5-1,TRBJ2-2,CASSLMVQNTGELFF
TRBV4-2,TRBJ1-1,CASSQDGRRETEAFF
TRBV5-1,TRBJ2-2,CASSRLITGELFF
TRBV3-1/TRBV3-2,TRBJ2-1,CASSQEGGQFNEQFF
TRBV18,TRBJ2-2,CASSPAPGGPGELFF
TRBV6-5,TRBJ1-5,CASSAYSNQPQHF
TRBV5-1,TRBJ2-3,CAIFTDTQYF
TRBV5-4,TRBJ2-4,CASSRDNIQYF
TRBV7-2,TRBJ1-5,CASSTTTTGRGNQPQHF
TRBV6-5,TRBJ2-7,CASSYFPGSSYEQYF
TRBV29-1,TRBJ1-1,CSVDPSTGVEAFF
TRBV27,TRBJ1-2,CASSAVGRGGYTF
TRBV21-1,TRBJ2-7,CASSKGLVTTEQYF
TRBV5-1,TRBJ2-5,CASRGQQETQYF
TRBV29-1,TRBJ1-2,CSVEERQGTYTF
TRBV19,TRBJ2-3,CASSSGSVDTQYF
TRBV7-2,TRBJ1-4,CASSPLGSPNEKLFF
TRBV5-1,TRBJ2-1,CASSSNRAFAQFF
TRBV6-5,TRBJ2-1,CASSSSREQFF
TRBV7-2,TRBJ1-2,CASSFGGADGYTF
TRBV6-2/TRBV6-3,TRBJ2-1,CASSYSQGLYNEQFF
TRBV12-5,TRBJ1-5,CASGLWPNNQPQHF